Ten or more counts support the clone carrying this T cell receptor beta chain. The sample is drawn from a study of breast tumors, draining lymph nodes, adjacent tissues. Each CDR3 protein is one row after TCRdb ran MiXCR on the multiplex PCR reads. Of about 230,000 distinct CDR3 sequences listed, about 30% were seen once; the top ten hold approximately 1.4%. Samples came from axillary lymph nodes draining the breast cancer. Trimming cost V 1 base and J 4 bases, with 8 bases left between them. CDR3 size: 13 residues. CDR1 SGHTA and CDR2 FQGNSA come from the germline V gene. The source of this sequence is a female donor with breast cancer. Some clones in this sample may be carry-over from other donors' samples. The specimen sequenced was axillary lymph node tissue. This chain links TRBV7-2 with TRBJ2-7, with D unclear. The CDR3 is CASSLDWVYEQYF. DNA for the CDR3: TGTGCCAGCAGCTTAGATTGGGTTTACGAGCAGTACTTC.